The source of this TCR beta chain is a study of blood T cells in healthy people across ages. Study findings and constraints: Without sorted subsets, naive and antigen-experienced compartments could not be conclusively compared. From one million sequenced T cells, diversity estimates were lower bounds.

Combining a sample-barcoded 5' primer with a J-beta primer mix, a second PCR ran for roughly 7 to 11 cycles. Every molecule of cDNA carried a tag from a template-switch adaptor with 12 random nucleotides. From the 5' RACE reads, TCRdb called clonotypes with MiXCR, one entry per CDR3 protein. The sample has approximately 800,000 distinct CDR3 sequences, 35% to 40% seen once. This clonotype was counted between two and nine times. Its antigen is unknown. One junction end disagrees with the germline gene, perhaps due to a read error. This receptor was obtained from a man aged 18 to 29 in good health. The sequencing sample was made of blood.

The CDR3 coding sequence is TGTGCCGCTACAGGGGGGGATAGCTCCTACAATGAGCGGTTCTTC. Translated, it gives CAATGGDSSYNERFF. The rearrangement links TRBV10-3 to TRBJ2-1, with a possible D match to TRBD1 (8 bases). Germline V gene sequence: CDR1 ENHRY, CDR2 SYGVKD. The CDR3 is 15 residues long.